What follows is one T cell receptor (beta chain) and its context. This sample was included in a study of blood T cell repertoires in COVID-19. The protocol was immunoSEQ multiplex PCR, while the TCRdb copy is restricted to in-frame clones and leaves out a portion. This table has 71,000 or so clones, roughly 90% appearing once. Trimming pared 3 bases from V and 13 bases from J, leaving 13 bases between. This CDR3 is built from 13 residues. The sequenced sample consisted of peripheral blood. V and J are TRBV12-3 or TRBV12-4 and TRBJ1-6; possible D gene TRBD1, 5 bases. The TCR originated in an elderly man in a cohort sampled during active COVID-19. The CDR3 reads CASSFKGPWPLHF. The CDR3 DNA reads as TGTGCCAGCAGTTTTAAGGGGCCCTGGCCCCTCCACTTT.